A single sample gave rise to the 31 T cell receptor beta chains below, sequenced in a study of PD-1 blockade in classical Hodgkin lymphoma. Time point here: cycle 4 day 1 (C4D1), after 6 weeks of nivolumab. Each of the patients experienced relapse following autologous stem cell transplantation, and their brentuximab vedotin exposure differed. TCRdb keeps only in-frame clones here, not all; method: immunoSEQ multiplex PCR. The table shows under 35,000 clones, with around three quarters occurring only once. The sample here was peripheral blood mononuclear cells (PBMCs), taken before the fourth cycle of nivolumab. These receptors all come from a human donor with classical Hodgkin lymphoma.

CDR3 region: CASSVRASVSYEQYF. DNA for the CDR3: TGTGCCAGCAGTGTCCGAGCTAGCGTCTCCTACGAGCAGTACTTC. The chain joins TRBV27 to TRBJ2-7; D may be TRBD2 (6 bases). V lost 5 bases and J lost 0, with 14 bases in between. CDR3 length: 15 residues. The germline V gene encodes CDR1 MNHEY and CDR2 SMNVEV (reference sequence).

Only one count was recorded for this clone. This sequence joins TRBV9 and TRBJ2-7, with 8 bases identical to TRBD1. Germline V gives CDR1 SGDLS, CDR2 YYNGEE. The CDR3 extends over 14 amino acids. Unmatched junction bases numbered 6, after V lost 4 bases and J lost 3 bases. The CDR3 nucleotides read TGTGCCAGCAGCTTCGGACAGGGTGGCTACGAGCAGTACTTC. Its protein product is CASSFGQGGYEQYF. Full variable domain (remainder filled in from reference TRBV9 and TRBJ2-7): DSGVTQTPKHLITATGQRVTLRCSPRSGDLSVYWYQQSLDQGLQFLIQYYNGEERAKGNILERFSAQQFPDLHSELNLSSLELGDSALYFCASSFGQGGYEQYFGPGTRLTVT.

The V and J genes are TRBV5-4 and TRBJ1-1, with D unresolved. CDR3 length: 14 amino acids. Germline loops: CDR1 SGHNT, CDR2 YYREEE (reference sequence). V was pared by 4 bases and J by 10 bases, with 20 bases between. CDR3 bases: TGTGCCAGCAGCCACGGTAGTCGATCTCTGGCAGCTTTCTTT. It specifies CASSHGSRSLAAFF. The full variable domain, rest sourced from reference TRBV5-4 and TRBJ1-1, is ETGVTQSPTHLIKTRGQQVTLRCSSQSGHNTVSWYQQALGQGPQFIFQYYREEENGRGNFPPRFSGLQFPNYSSELNVNALELDDSALYLCASSHGSRSLAAFFGQGTRLTVV.

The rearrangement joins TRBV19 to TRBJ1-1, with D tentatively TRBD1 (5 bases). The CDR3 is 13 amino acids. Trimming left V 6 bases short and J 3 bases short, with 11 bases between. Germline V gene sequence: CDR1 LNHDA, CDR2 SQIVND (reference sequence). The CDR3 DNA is TGTGCCAGTAGCCTGACAGAGTACACTGAAGCTTTCTTT. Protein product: CASSLTEYTEAFF.

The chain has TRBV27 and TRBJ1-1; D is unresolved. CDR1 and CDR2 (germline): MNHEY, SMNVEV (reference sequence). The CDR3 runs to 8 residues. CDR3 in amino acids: CASSEAFF. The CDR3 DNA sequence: TGTGCTTCCTCTGAAGCTTTCTTT.

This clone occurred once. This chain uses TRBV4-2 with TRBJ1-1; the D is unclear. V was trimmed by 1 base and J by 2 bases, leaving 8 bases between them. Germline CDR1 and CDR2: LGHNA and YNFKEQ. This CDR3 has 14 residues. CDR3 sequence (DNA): TGTGCCAGCAGCCAAGCCGCGGACAACACTGAAGCTTTCTTT. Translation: CASSQAADNTEAFF.

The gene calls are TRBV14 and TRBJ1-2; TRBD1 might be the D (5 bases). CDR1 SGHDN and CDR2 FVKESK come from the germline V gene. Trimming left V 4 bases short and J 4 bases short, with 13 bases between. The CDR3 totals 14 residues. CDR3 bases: TGTGCCAGCAGCCGATCGGGACTTGGCTATGGCTACACCTTC. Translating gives CASSRSGLGYGYTF.

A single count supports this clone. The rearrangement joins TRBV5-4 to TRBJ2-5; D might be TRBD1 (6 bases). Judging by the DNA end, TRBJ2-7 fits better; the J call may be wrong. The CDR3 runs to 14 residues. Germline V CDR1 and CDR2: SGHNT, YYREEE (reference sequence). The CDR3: CASSLATGRYEQYF. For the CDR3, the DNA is TGTGCCAGCAGCTTGGCTACAGGGAGATACGAGCAGTACTTC.

The CDR3 DNA is TGTGCCAGCAGTCCTCGGACAGGCAATAATTCACCCCTCCACTTT. This sequence encodes CASSPRTGNNSPLHF. The rearrangement uses TRBV27 and TRBJ1-6, with TRBD1 identical over 7 bases. Germline assignment: CDR1 MNHEY and CDR2 SMNVEV (reference sequence). The CDR3 sequence is 15 residues long. The V gene end was trimmed by 5 bases and the J gene end by 5 bases; junction bases not matched to a gene: 6.

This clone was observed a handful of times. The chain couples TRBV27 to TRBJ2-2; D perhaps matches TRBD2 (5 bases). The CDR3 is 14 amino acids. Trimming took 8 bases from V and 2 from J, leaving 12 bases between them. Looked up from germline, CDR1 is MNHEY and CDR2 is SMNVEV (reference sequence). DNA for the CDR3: TGTGCCAGCCGGACTGAACCAAACACCGGGGAGCTGTTTTTT. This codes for CASRTEPNTGELFF.

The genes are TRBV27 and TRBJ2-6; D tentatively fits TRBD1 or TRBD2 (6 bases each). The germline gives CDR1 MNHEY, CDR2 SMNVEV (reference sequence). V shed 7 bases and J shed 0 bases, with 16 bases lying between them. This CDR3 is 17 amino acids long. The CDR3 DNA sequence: TGTGCCAGCACCTTGGGGGGACACAGCTCTGGGGCCAACGTCCTGACTTTC. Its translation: CASTLGGHSSGANVLTF. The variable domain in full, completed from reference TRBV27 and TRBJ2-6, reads EAQVTQNPRYLITVTGKKLTVTCSQNMNHEYMSWYRQDPGLGLRQIYYSMNVEVTDKGDVPEGYKVSRKEKRNFPLILESPSPNQTSLYFCASTLGGHSSGANVLTFGAGSRLTVL.

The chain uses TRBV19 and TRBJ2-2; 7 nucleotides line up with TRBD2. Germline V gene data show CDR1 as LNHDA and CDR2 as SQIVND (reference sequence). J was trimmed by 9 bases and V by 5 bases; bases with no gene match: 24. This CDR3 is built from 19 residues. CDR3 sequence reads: CASSPRIGAGARGARELFF. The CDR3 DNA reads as TGTGCCAGTAGTCCCCGGATAGGCGCGGGAGCAAGGGGAGCCAGGGAGCTGTTTTTT.

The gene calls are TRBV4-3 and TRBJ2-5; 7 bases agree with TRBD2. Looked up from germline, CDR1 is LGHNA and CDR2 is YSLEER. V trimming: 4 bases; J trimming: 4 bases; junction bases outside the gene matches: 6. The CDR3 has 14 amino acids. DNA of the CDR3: TGCGCCAGCAGCCCCCGGGGGGTCGGAGAGACCCAGTACTTC. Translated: CASSPRGVGETQYF.

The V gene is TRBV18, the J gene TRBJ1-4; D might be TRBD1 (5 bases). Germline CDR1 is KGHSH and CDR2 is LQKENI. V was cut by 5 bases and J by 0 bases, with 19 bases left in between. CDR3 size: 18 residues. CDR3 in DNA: TGTGCCAGCTCAGCAAGACAGAGTGGAGGGGCAACTAATGAAAAACTGTTTTTT. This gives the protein CASSARQSGGATNEKLFF.

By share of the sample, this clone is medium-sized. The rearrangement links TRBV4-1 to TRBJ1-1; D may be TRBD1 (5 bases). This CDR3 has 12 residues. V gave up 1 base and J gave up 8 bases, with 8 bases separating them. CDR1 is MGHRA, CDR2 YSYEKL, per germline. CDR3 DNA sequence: TGCGCCAGCAGCCAAGGGACATCCGAAGCTTTCTTT. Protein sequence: CASSQGTSEAFF.

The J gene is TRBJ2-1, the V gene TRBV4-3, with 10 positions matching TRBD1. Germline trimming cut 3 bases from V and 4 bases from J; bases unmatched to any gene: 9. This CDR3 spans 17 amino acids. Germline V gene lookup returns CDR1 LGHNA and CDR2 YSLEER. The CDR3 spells CASSHPTGTGDYNEQFF. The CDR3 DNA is TGCGCCAGCAGCCATCCGACGGGGACAGGGGATTACAATGAGCAGTTCTTC.

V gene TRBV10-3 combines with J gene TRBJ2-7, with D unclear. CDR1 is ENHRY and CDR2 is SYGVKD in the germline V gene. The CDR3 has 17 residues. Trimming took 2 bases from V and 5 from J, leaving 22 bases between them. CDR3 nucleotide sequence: TGTGCCATCAGTGAGACACCCGTGAAGAAGGGCGTCGACGAGCAGTACTTC. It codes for CAISETPVKKGVDEQYF.

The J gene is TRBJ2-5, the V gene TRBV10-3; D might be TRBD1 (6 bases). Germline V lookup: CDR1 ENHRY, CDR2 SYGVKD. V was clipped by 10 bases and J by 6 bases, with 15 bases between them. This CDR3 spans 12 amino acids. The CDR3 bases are TGTGCCACCGCTTACAGGGAACAGACCCAGTACTTC. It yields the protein CATAYREQTQYF.

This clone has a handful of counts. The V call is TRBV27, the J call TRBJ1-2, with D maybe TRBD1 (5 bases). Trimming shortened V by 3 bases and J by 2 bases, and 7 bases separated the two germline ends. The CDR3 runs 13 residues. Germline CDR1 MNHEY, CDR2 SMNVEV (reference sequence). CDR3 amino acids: CASSFGTNYGYTF. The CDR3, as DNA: TGTGCCAGCAGTTTCGGGACGAACTATGGCTACACCTTC.

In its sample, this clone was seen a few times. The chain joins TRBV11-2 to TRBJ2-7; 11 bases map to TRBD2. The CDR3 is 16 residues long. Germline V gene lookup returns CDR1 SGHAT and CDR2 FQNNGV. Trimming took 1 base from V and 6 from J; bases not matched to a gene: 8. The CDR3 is CASSLGASGRFSEQYF. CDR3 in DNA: TGTGCCAGCAGCTTAGGGGCTAGCGGGAGGTTCTCCGAGCAGTACTTC.

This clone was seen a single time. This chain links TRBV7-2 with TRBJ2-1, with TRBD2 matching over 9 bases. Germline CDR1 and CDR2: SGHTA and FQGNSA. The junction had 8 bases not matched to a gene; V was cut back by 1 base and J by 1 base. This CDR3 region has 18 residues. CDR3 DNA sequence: TGTGCCAGCAGCTTAGTCTCCCTAGCGGGGTCTTCCTACAATGAGCAGTTCTTC. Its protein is CASSLVSLAGSSYNEQFF.

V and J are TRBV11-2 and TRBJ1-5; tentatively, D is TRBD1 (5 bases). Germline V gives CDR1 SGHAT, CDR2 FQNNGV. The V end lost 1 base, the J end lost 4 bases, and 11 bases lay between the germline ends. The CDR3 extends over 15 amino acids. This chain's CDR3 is CASSLGGGGNQPQHF. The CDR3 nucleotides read TGTGCCAGCAGCTTAGGCGGGGGGGGGAATCAGCCCCAGCATTTT.

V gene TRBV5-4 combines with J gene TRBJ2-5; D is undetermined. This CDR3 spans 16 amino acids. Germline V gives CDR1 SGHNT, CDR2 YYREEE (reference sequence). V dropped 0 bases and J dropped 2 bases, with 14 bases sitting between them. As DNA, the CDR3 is TGTGCCAGCAGCTTGGGGGAAAGACTGCCGCAAGAGACCCAGTACTTC. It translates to CASSLGERLPQETQYF.

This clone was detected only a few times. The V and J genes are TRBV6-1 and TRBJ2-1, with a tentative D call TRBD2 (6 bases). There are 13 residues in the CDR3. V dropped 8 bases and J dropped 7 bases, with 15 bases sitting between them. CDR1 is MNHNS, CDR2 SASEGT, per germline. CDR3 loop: CASVGTGLNEQFF. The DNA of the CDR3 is TGTGCCAGCGTTGGGACTGGTTTAAATGAGCAGTTCTTC.

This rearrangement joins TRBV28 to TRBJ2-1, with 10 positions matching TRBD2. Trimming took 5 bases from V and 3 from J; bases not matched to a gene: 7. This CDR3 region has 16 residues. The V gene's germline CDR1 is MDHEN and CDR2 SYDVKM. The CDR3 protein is CASSTPSGGFYNEQFF. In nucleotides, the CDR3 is TGTGCCAGCAGTACCCCTAGCGGGGGCTTCTACAATGAGCAGTTCTTC.

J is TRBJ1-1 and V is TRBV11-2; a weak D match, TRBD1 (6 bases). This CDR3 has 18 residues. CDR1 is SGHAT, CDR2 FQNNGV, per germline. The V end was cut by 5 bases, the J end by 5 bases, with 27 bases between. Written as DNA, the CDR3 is TGTGCCAGCAGCCCCAACCGGATAGGGGGGATCCGAGGAACTGAAGCTTTCTTT. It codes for CASSPNRIGGIRGTEAFF.

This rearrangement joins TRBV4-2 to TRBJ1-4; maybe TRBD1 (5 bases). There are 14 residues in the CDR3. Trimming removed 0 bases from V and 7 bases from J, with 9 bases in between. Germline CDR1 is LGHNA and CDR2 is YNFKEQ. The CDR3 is CASSQDRVFEKLFF. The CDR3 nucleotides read TGTGCCAGCAGCCAAGACAGGGTTTTTGAAAAACTGTTTTTT.

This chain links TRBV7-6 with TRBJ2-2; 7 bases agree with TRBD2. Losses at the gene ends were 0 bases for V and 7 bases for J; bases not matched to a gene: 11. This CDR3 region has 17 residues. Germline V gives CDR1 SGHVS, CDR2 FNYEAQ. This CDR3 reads CASSLAWDLAGGGELFF. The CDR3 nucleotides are TGTGCCAGCAGCTTAGCCTGGGACTTAGCGGGCGGCGGGGAGCTGTTTTTT.

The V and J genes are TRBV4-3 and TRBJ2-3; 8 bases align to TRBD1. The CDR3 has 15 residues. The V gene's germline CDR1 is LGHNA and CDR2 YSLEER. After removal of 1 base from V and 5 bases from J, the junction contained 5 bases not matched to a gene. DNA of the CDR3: TGCGCCAGCAGCCAAGGGGGGACAGGCTTAGATACGCAGTATTTT. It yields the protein CASSQGGTGLDTQYF.

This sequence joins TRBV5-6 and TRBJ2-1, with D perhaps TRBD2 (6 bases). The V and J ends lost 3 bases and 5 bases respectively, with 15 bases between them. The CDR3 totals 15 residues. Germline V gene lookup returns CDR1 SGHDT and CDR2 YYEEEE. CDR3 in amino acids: CASSSSSVRHNEQFF. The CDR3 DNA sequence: TGTGCCAGCAGCTCTTCTAGCGTTAGACACAATGAGCAGTTCTTC.

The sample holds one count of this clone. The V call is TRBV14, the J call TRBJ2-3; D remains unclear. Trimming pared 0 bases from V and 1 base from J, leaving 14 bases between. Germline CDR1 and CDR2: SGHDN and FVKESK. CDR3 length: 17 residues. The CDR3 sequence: CASSQELILPGTDTQYF. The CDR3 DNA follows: TGTGCCAGCAGCCAAGAATTAATTCTCCCCGGCACAGATACGCAGTATTTT.